Below are 18 T cell receptor beta chains sequenced from a single sample in a study of response to subunit inactivated influenza vaccine. One entry per CDR3 protein, called by TCRdb with MiXCR from the RT-PCR reads. The repertoire has hundreds of thousands of distinct CDR3 sequences, 21% of them found once; the top ten carry roughly 10%. This sample comprised PBMCs from blood, obtained about 20 months after vaccination. These receptor sequences come from a man between 50 and 70 years old who received an inactivated influenza vaccine.

This clonotype was counted only a few times. CDR3 in amino acids: CASKRENTGELFF. The CDR3 region has the DNA TGCGCCAGCAAGCGGGAAAACACCGGGGAGCTGTTTTTT. The chain joins TRBV10-1 to TRBJ2-2; 7 nucleotides align to TRBD2. This CDR3 is built from 13 residues. Germline CDR1 WNHNN, CDR2 SYGVQD (reference sequence). V was clipped by 7 bases and J by 2 bases; unmatched bases: 1.

This clonotype showed up just a few times. V usage is TRBV20-1 and J usage is TRBJ2-3; TRBD2 agrees at 8 bases. The V gene's germline CDR1 is DFQATT and CDR2 SNEGSKA (reference sequence). V shed 1 base and J 5 bases; nucleotides not matched to a gene: 5. The CDR3 consists of 14 residues. The CDR3 sequence: CSARAGGAGDTQYF. CDR3 nucleotide sequence: TGCAGTGCTAGAGCGGGGGGGGCCGGAGATACGCAGTATTTT.

This chain joins TRBV12-3 or TRBV12-4 and TRBJ1-1, with D perhaps matching TRBD1 (6 bases). V gave up 6 bases and J gave up 8 bases, with 13 bases separating them. This CDR3 has 12 amino acids. The CDR3, as DNA: TGTGCCAGCAGCCAAGACAGGATCGAAGCTTTCTTT. Translating it yields CASSQDRIEAFF.

This clonotype was detected a few times. V and J are TRBV5-8 and TRBJ2-7, with TRBD2 matching over 10 bases. Germline lookup yields CDR1 SGHTS and CDR2 YDEGEE. The CDR3 has 16 amino acids. J lost 3 bases, V lost 4 bases, and 10 bases had no gene match. The CDR3 protein is CASSPPALAGFYEQYF. DNA of the CDR3: TGTGCCAGCAGCCCACCCGCACTAGCGGGATTCTACGAGCAGTACTTC.

This clonotype showed up just a few times. The V gene is TRBV5-1, the J gene TRBJ1-5, with 7 bases identical to TRBD1. V shed 0 bases and J 7 bases; nucleotides not matched to a gene: 7. Germline CDR1 and CDR2: SGHRS and YFSETQ. The CDR3 length is 15 residues. This CDR3 reads CASSLVSGGAQPQHF. In nucleotides, the CDR3 is TGCGCCAGCAGCTTGGTGTCAGGGGGTGCGCAGCCCCAGCATTTT.

The chain couples TRBV5-1 to TRBJ1-1; D gene ambiguous. Trimming removed 0 bases from V and 4 bases from J, with 13 bases in between. The CDR3 consists of 15 residues. Germline CDR1 SGHRS, CDR2 YFSETQ. CDR3 coding DNA: TGCGCCAGCAGCTTGGTGGTGGCTCGGGCCACTGAAGCTTTCTTT. It specifies CASSLVVARATEAFF.

A few counts support this clonotype. This sequence joins TRBV10-3 and TRBJ1-3; D is unresolved. V was trimmed by 6 bases and J by 0 bases, leaving 12 bases between them. CDR1 is ENHRY and CDR2 is SYGVKD in the germline V gene. The CDR3 extends over 15 amino acids. The CDR3 loop is CAISTRASSGNTIYF. The CDR3 region has the DNA TGTGCCATCAGCACTCGGGCGAGCTCTGGAAACACCATATATTTT.

This chain uses TRBV19 with TRBJ2-5; D is perhaps TRBD2 (7 bases). V lost 4 bases, J lost 4 bases, and 13 bases lay in between. Per the germline V gene, CDR1 is LNHDA and CDR2 is SQIVND (reference sequence). The length of the CDR3 is 14 residues. The CDR3 region is CASSTAGAIETQYF. CDR3 bases: TGTGCCAGTAGTACCGCGGGGGCTATAGAGACCCAGTACTTC.

The V and J genes are TRBV7-8 and TRBJ2-7; D is possibly TRBD2 (7 bases). V was shortened by 4 bases and J by 2 bases, with 15 bases between the two germline ends. Germline values: CDR1 SGHVS, CDR2 FQNEAQ. The CDR3 covers 15 residues. The CDR3 DNA follows: TGTGCCAGCAGCTCAGTAGAGGGGGGGGCCTACGAGCAGTACTTC. This sequence encodes CASSSVEGGAYEQYF. Using reference TRBV7-8 and TRBJ2-7 for the parts outside the CDR3, the full variable domain is GAGVSQSPRYKVAKRGQDVALRCDPISGHVSLFWYQQALGQGPEFLTYFQNEAQLDKSGLPSDRFFAERPEGSVSTLKIQRTQQEDSAVYLCASSSVEGGAYEQYFGPGTRLTVT.

This clonotype was seen a few times. The rearrangement joins TRBV6-1 to TRBJ1-5; D unresolved. This CDR3 is built from 15 residues. Trimming took off 5 bases at V and 7 bases at J, with 18 bases between the two ends. Germline CDR1 and CDR2: MNHNS and SASEGT. The CDR3 region has the DNA TGTGCCAGCAGTATTGGGTACGGGGTTGGCCAGCCCCAGCATTTT. This codes for CASSIGYGVGQPQHF.

This clonotype occurred a few times. V gene TRBV19 combines with J gene TRBJ1-4; the match to TRBD1 covers 7 bases. This CDR3 region has 15 residues. Germline loops: CDR1 LNHDA, CDR2 SQIVND (reference sequence). V gave up 4 bases and J gave up 8 bases; unmatched junction bases: 10. The CDR3 DNA sequence: TGTGCCAGTAGTAGACCGACAGGGTTTACGGAAAAACTGTTTTTT. Its protein product is CASSRPTGFTEKLFF.

The rearrangement joins TRBV11-2 to TRBJ2-5; D is ambiguous. The V end lost 5 bases, the J end lost 2 bases, and 12 bases lay between the germline ends. This CDR3 spans 14 amino acids. Germline loops: CDR1 SGHAT, CDR2 FQNNGV. CDR3 coding DNA: TGTGCCAGCAGCGGATTATACTATCAAGAGACCCAGTACTTC. Protein sequence: CASSGLYYQETQYF.

This chain joins TRBV5-1 and TRBJ1-2; TRBD1 agrees at 10 bases. The germline V gene has CDR1 SGHRS and CDR2 YFSETQ. V lost 4 bases to trimming and J lost 3 bases; unmatched junction nucleotides: 3. This CDR3 contains 14 residues. The CDR3: CASSPGQGYYGYTF. The CDR3 nucleotides are TGCGCCAGCAGCCCGGGACAGGGGTACTATGGCTACACCTTC.

This clonotype was counted only a few times. The chain is built from TRBV7-3 and TRBJ2-7, with D possibly TRBD2 on 5 matching bases. Looked up from germline, CDR1 is SGHTA and CDR2 is FQGTGA. V dropped 1 base and J dropped 3 bases, with 7 bases sitting between them. The CDR3 loop spans 13 amino acids. DNA for the CDR3: TGTGCCAGCAGCTTAAACAGCGGCTACGAGCAGTACTTC. It specifies CASSLNSGYEQYF.

This clonotype occurred a few times. V gene TRBV7-8 combines with J gene TRBJ2-5, with D possibly TRBD1 on 6 matching bases. The V end was cut by 1 base, the J end by 4 bases, with 10 bases between. This CDR3 contains 14 residues. Germline V gives CDR1 SGHVS, CDR2 FQNEAQ. The CDR3 loop reads CASSLVVQGETQYF. CDR3 bases: TGTGCCAGCAGCTTAGTCGTACAGGGAGAGACCCAGTACTTC.

The sample holds a few counts of this clonotype. The chain links TRBV5-8 to TRBJ1-1, with D perhaps TRBD1 (5 bases). CDR3 length: 15 amino acids. V was pared by 4 bases and J by 0 bases, with 13 bases between. The germline V gene has CDR1 SGHTS and CDR2 YDEGEE. CDR3 sequence reads: CASSRQSLMNTEAFF. The CDR3 DNA sequence: TGTGCCAGCAGCCGACAGAGTCTCATGAACACTGAAGCTTTCTTT.

This clonotype occurred many times. The genes are TRBV6-2 or TRBV6-3 and TRBJ2-1; TRBD2 aligns across 12 bases. J was trimmed by 7 bases and V by 0 bases; bases with no gene match: 4. CDR1 MNHEY and CDR2 SVGEGT come from the germline V gene. The CDR3 extends over 16 amino acids. CDR3 DNA sequence: TGTGCCAGCAGTTACTCGGCTAGCGGGAGGGCTAATGAGCAGTTCTTC. Translating it yields CASSYSASGRANEQFF.

This clonotype was observed at least ten times. The chain has TRBV7-9 and TRBJ1-5; D is unresolved. Germline CDR1 is SEHNR and CDR2 is FQNEAQ (reference sequence). The V and J ends lost 1 base and 7 bases respectively, with 5 bases between them. This CDR3 spans 12 amino acids. The CDR3 is CASSLDTQPQHF. CDR3 in DNA: TGTGCCAGCAGCTTAGATACCCAGCCCCAGCATTTT.